The 10 T cell receptor beta chains presented below share a single source sample, sequenced in a study of shared T cell receptors in the human thymus. Only in-frame clones appear in the TCRdb table, and some are missing; sequencing was by immunoSEQ multiplex PCR. The sample carries hundreds of thousands of clones, about four fifths recorded once. The data were also submitted as part of a second study, on human thymus T cells.

The sample taken for sequencing was thymocytes. The receptor set was obtained from a boy under two years old with a congenital heart defect.

This sequence joins TRBV11-3 and TRBJ2-7; D possibly corresponds to TRBD2 (5 bases). The CDR3 has 12 residues. V was shortened by 3 bases and J by 3 bases, with 6 bases between the two germline ends. Germline V lookup: CDR1 SGHNT, CDR2 YENEEA. The CDR3 here is CASSFGDYEQYF. CDR3 DNA sequence: TGTGCCAGCAGCTTCGGGGACTACGAGCAGTACTTC.

The chain carries TRBV28 and TRBJ2-7, with D possibly matching TRBD1 (5 bases). V was clipped by 2 bases and J by 6 bases, with 11 bases between them. CDR1 and CDR2 from the germline V gene are MDHEN and SYDVKM. The CDR3 covers 13 residues. The DNA of the CDR3 is TGTGCCAGCAGTTTAACCAGGGCTCGCGAGCAGTACTTC. This encodes CASSLTRAREQYF.

This chain connects TRBV4-1 to TRBJ2-1, with 12 bases identical to TRBD2. Germline V gene lookup returns CDR1 MGHRA and CDR2 YSYEKL. Trimming at V came to 1 base and at J to 5 bases, leaving 6 bases not matched to a gene. CDR3 length equals 17 residues. CDR3 amino acids: CASSQASRLAGDNEQFF. CDR3 coding DNA: TGCGCCAGCAGCCAAGCTTCGAGACTAGCGGGGGACAATGAGCAGTTCTTC.

The chain recombines TRBV7-2 with TRBJ1-2; D possibly corresponds to TRBD1 (6 bases). Trimming took off 3 bases at V and 4 bases at J, with 15 bases between the two ends. The CDR3 runs to 15 residues. Germline CDR1 SGHTA, CDR2 FQGNSA. This CDR3 reads CASSFDRKIGYGYTF. CDR3 nucleotide sequence: TGTGCCAGCAGCTTCGACAGGAAAATAGGCTATGGCTACACCTTC.

This clone has more than one count but fewer than ten. The V and J genes are TRBV7-8 and TRBJ2-3, with D maybe TRBD2 (5 bases). The length of the CDR3 is 15 residues. CDR1 and CDR2 (germline): SGHVS, FQNEAQ. The V and J ends lost 5 bases and 0 bases respectively, with 12 bases between them. CDR3 DNA sequence: TGTGCCAGCAGCCTGGGGAGCGATAGCACAGATACGCAGTATTTT. This translates into CASSLGSDSTDTQYF.

This clone was seen a single time. The rearrangement links TRBV9 to TRBJ2-1; 9 bases line up with TRBD1. CDR1 is SGDLS and CDR2 is YYNGEE in the germline V gene. The CDR3 length is 15 residues. V dropped 3 bases and J dropped 5; count of bases not matched to a gene: 6. CDR3 amino acids: CASSGGTGSHNEQFF. The CDR3 nucleotides read TGTGCCAGCAGCGGTGGGACAGGGTCCCACAATGAGCAGTTCTTC. Using reference TRBV9 and TRBJ2-1 for the parts outside the CDR3, the full variable domain is DSGVTQTPKHLITATGQRVTLRCSPRSGDLSVYWYQQSLDQGLQFLIQYYNGEERAKGNILERFSAQQFPDLHSELNLSSLELGDSALYFCASSGGTGSHNEQFFGPGTRLTVL.

V gene TRBV11-2 combines with J gene TRBJ2-1; 10 bases agree with TRBD2. The V gene's germline CDR1 is SGHAT and CDR2 FQNNGV. With V trimmed by 3 bases and J by 3 bases, 8 bases remained unmatched. The CDR3 has 17 residues. CDR3 coding DNA: TGTGCCAGCAGCTTCGCGGGGAGGACTAGCGGCTACAATGAGCAGTTCTTC. This encodes CASSFAGRTSGYNEQFF.

This clone appeared once. V and J are TRBV6-5 and TRBJ2-5; tentative D call: TRBD1 (5 bases). Germline V gives CDR1 MNHEY, CDR2 SVGAGI. The CDR3 extends over 13 amino acids. V was cut by 5 bases and J by 4 bases, with 11 bases left in between. The chain's CDR3 is CASSQGLRETQYF. The CDR3 nucleotides are TGTGCCAGCAGTCAGGGTCTAAGAGAGACCCAGTACTTC.

The chain employs TRBV29-1 and TRBJ2-5, with 8 nucleotides matching TRBD1. This CDR3 has 16 amino acids. Germline V gene sequence: CDR1 SQVTM, CDR2 ANQGSEA. V was clipped by 7 bases and J by 0 bases; unmatched bases: 13. CDR3 sequence: CSARGAGGYYQETQYF. The CDR3 DNA follows: TGCAGCGCCCGTGGGGCAGGGGGCTATTACCAAGAGACCCAGTACTTC.

This clone came up a few times. The chain uses TRBV6-5 and TRBJ2-7; the match to TRBD2 covers 7 bases. The CDR3 spans 11 residues. Germline V gene sequence: CDR1 MNHEY, CDR2 SVGAGI. CDR3 nucleotide sequence: TGTAGCGGGATAGAAATATACGAGCAGTACTTC. Translation: CSGIEIYEQYF.